A selection of T cell receptor beta chains follows, all from one sample in a study of glioma-infiltrating T cells. TCRdb fed the multiplex PCR reads into MiXCR, producing one record per CDR3 protein. Of approximately 400,000 distinct CDR3 sequences in the sample, around 38% were seen once. The sequenced sample was glioma tissue, nonneoplastic brain tissue, or PBMCs (not recorded which). The source of these receptors is a human donor with low-grade glioma or glioblastoma, undergoing nonglioma brain surgery, or in good health (not recorded which). Each CDR3 is given with its conserved first and last residue. The order of the fields is D gene, CDR3 length, clone size, J gene, V gene, CDR3 DNA, CDR3 protein. A D gene is named only where the DNA matches it firmly. Size values are once, few and many counts, or a class for expanded clones, and some rows have none.

D gene: -; CDR3 length: 13; clone size: many; J gene: TRBJ2-1; V gene: TRBV25-1; CDR3 DNA: TGTGCCAGCAGTGAATTCAGCGGAGGGGAGCAGTTCTTC; CDR3 protein: CASSEFSGGEQFF
D gene: -; CDR3 length: 13; clone size: few; J gene: TRBJ1-5; V gene: TRBV20-1; CDR3 DNA: TGCAGTGCTTGGGACTCGGCGGGGCAGCCCCAGCATTTT; CDR3 protein: CSAWDSAGQPQHF
D gene: -; CDR3 length: 13; clone size: -; J gene: TRBJ2-1; V gene: TRBV6-1; CDR3 DNA: TGTGCCAGCAGCCGACCGGGGTACAATGAGCAGTTCTTC; CDR3 protein: CASSRPGYNEQFF
D gene: TRBD2; CDR3 length: 14; clone size: few; J gene: TRBJ2-7; V gene: TRBV2; CDR3 DNA: TGTGCCAGCAATCGACTAGCGGAGACCTACGAGCAGTACTTC; CDR3 protein: CASNRLAETYEQYF
D gene: -; CDR3 length: 14; clone size: many; J gene: TRBJ1-1; V gene: TRBV6-2/TRBV6-3; CDR3 DNA: TGTGCCAGCAGCCCCCAAAGTTTGAACACTGAAGCTTTCTTT; CDR3 protein: CASSPQSLNTEAFF
D gene: TRBD1; CDR3 length: 15; clone size: -; J gene: TRBJ1-2; V gene: TRBV25-1; CDR3 DNA: TGTGCCAGCAGTGATCCTCAGGGGGAGGTCTATGGCTACGCCTTC; CDR3 protein: CASSDPQGEVYGYAF
D gene: -; CDR3 length: 16; clone size: many; J gene: TRBJ2-1; V gene: TRBV6-5; CDR3 DNA: TGTGCCAGCAGTTACACCTTGCTACCTGCCAACAATGAGCAGTTCTTC; CDR3 protein: CASSYTLLPANNEQFF
D gene: TRBD2; CDR3 length: 14; clone size: -; J gene: TRBJ2-7; V gene: TRBV7-9; CDR3 DNA: TGTGCCAGCAGCCGACTAGCGGGTTACTACGAGCAGTACTTC; CDR3 protein: CASSRLAGYYEQYF
D gene: TRBD2; CDR3 length: 15; clone size: many; J gene: TRBJ2-3; V gene: TRBV20-1; CDR3 DNA: TGCAGTGTTAGCCGGGAAGGGACTACCACAGATACGCAGTATTTT; CDR3 protein: CSVSREGTTTDTQYF
D gene: TRBD2; CDR3 length: 13; clone size: -; J gene: TRBJ2-1; V gene: TRBV29-1; CDR3 DNA: TGCAGCGTTTCACTAGCGGGAGGCAATGAGCAGTTCTTC; CDR3 protein: CSVSLAGGNEQFF
D gene: -; CDR3 length: 18; clone size: -; J gene: TRBJ1-5; V gene: TRBV6-2/TRBV6-3; CDR3 DNA: TGTGCCAGCAGTTCCTGGGACATCATGACTACTAGCAATCAGCCCCAGCGTTTT; CDR3 protein: CASSSWDIMTTSNQPQRF
D gene: TRBD1; CDR3 length: 13; clone size: many; J gene: TRBJ2-1; V gene: TRBV6-1; CDR3 DNA: TGTGCCAGTAAAACAGGGGCCACCAATGAGCAGTTCTTC; CDR3 protein: CASKTGATNEQFF
D gene: TRBD1; CDR3 length: 14; clone size: -; J gene: TRBJ1-6; V gene: TRBV4-3; CDR3 DNA: TGCGCCAGCAGCCAACATCCCCTCCAGGGGGCCCTCCACTTT; CDR3 protein: CASSQHPLQGALHF
D gene: TRBD2; CDR3 length: 14; clone size: -; J gene: TRBJ2-7; V gene: TRBV20-1; CDR3 DNA: TGCAGTGCTAGAGTGCGGGAGCACCACGACGAGCAGTACTTC; CDR3 protein: CSARVREHHDEQYF
D gene: -; CDR3 length: 14; clone size: many; J gene: TRBJ2-7; V gene: TRBV7-2; CDR3 DNA: TGTGCCAGCAGCTTAAATCTGGTTCCAGCGGCAACGTACTTC; CDR3 protein: CASSLNLVPAATYF
D gene: -; CDR3 length: 17; clone size: -; J gene: TRBJ2-1; V gene: TRBV7-2; CDR3 DNA: TGTGCCAGAAGCCAAGATCTGCGGGGAGAACCCTACAATGAGCAGTTCTTC; CDR3 protein: CARSQDLRGEPYNEQFF
D gene: TRBD1; CDR3 length: 13; clone size: few; J gene: TRBJ1-2; V gene: TRBV20-1; CDR3 DNA: TGCAGTGCCTTTGACAGGGGAGACTATGGCTACACCTTC; CDR3 protein: CSAFDRGDYGYTF
D gene: -; CDR3 length: 13; clone size: -; J gene: TRBJ2-7; V gene: TRBV20-1; CDR3 DNA: TGCAGTGCTAGTGGCGGGATCATTTACGAGCAGTACTTC; CDR3 protein: CSASGGIIYEQYF
D gene: -; CDR3 length: 14; clone size: many; J gene: TRBJ1-5; V gene: TRBV27; CDR3 DNA: TGTGCCAGCAGTTCCAGGGGTTCGGCTTGGCCCCAGCATTTT; CDR3 protein: CASSSRGSAWPQHF
D gene: -; CDR3 length: 15; clone size: -; J gene: TRBJ1-5; V gene: TRBV20-1; CDR3 DNA: TGCAGTGCTAGACCCCGCGGGCGCGGCAATCAGCCCCAGCATTTT; CDR3 protein: CSARPRGRGNQPQHF
D gene: -; CDR3 length: 15; clone size: few; J gene: TRBJ1-1; V gene: TRBV12-3/TRBV12-4; CDR3 DNA: TGTGCCAGCAGTCCTCATGGACAGAAGAACACTGAAGCTTTCTTT; CDR3 protein: CASSPHGQKNTEAFF
D gene: -; CDR3 length: 14; clone size: -; J gene: TRBJ2-7; V gene: TRBV28; CDR3 DNA: TGTGCCAGCAGTGCCTCACTACGGGGTCGCGAGCAGTACTTC; CDR3 protein: CASSASLRGREQYF
D gene: TRBD1; CDR3 length: 14; clone size: few; J gene: TRBJ1-1; V gene: TRBV20-1; CDR3 DNA: TGCAGTGCTAGAGCCAACACAGGGGCCACTGAAGCTTTCTTT; CDR3 protein: CSARANTGATEAFF
D gene: -; CDR3 length: 12; clone size: many; J gene: TRBJ2-7; V gene: TRBV6-5; CDR3 DNA: TGTGCCAGCAGTTACGGAGGGATCGAGCAGTACTTC; CDR3 protein: CASSYGGIEQYF
D gene: TRBD2; CDR3 length: 14; clone size: -; J gene: TRBJ2-1; V gene: TRBV6-1; CDR3 DNA: TGTGCCAGCGCAGGGACTAGCGGATACAATGAGAAGTTCTTC; CDR3 protein: CASAGTSGYNEKFF
D gene: -; CDR3 length: 15; clone size: many; J gene: TRBJ1-5; V gene: TRBV28; CDR3 DNA: TGTGCCAGCAGTTTAGCAGGGAATAGCAATCAGCCCCAGCATTTT; CDR3 protein: CASSLAGNSNQPQHF
D gene: -; CDR3 length: 15; clone size: -; J gene: TRBJ2-7; V gene: TRBV20-1; CDR3 DNA: TGCAGTGCTAGGCAAGCCAGCCGCTCCTACAACGAGCAGTACTTC; CDR3 protein: CSARQASRSYNEQYF
D gene: TRBD2; CDR3 length: 16; clone size: -; J gene: TRBJ2-6; V gene: TRBV6-5; CDR3 DNA: TGTGCCAGCAGTCCTGGGGGGGGTGCTGGGACCAACGTCCTGACTTTC; CDR3 protein: CASSPGGGAGTNVLTF
D gene: -; CDR3 length: 12; clone size: -; J gene: TRBJ2-7; V gene: TRBV4-1; CDR3 DNA: TGCGCCAGCAGTTACCAGGAGTACGAGCAGTACTTC; CDR3 protein: CASSYQEYEQYF
D gene: -; CDR3 length: 17; clone size: -; J gene: TRBJ2-3; V gene: TRBV7-2; CDR3 DNA: TGTGCCAGCAGCTTATTCCCCCCTAGCGACGGCACAGATACGCAGTATTTT; CDR3 protein: CASSLFPPSDGTDTQYF
D gene: TRBD2; CDR3 length: 11; clone size: many; J gene: TRBJ2-1; V gene: TRBV15; CDR3 DNA: TGTGCCACCAGCTGGCGGGGGGAGCAGTTCTTC; CDR3 protein: CATSWRGEQFF
D gene: TRBD1; CDR3 length: 17; clone size: few; J gene: TRBJ2-5; V gene: TRBV18; CDR3 DNA: TGTGCCAGCTCACCACCGATGGGACAGGGGACTGAAGAGACCCAGTACTTC; CDR3 protein: CASSPPMGQGTEETQYF
D gene: -; CDR3 length: 15; clone size: -; J gene: TRBJ2-5; V gene: TRBV7-9; CDR3 DNA: TGTGCCAGCAGCCTCGGGCGCGCGGTCGTAACGACCCAGTACTTC; CDR3 protein: CASSLGRAVVTTQYF
D gene: TRBD1; CDR3 length: 14; clone size: many; J gene: TRBJ1-1; V gene: TRBV20-1; CDR3 DNA: TGCAGTGCTAGATCGCCGACAGGGGCGGGTGAAGCTTTCTTT; CDR3 protein: CSARSPTGAGEAFF
D gene: TRBD1; CDR3 length: 15; clone size: few; J gene: TRBJ1-6; V gene: TRBV7-2; CDR3 DNA: TGTGCCAGCAGCTCAGGACAGGGCTATAATTCACCCCTCCACTTT; CDR3 protein: CASSSGQGYNSPLHF
D gene: -; CDR3 length: 15; clone size: -; J gene: TRBJ1-1; V gene: TRBV7-9; CDR3 DNA: TGTGCCAGCAGCTTAGGGAGCGGGATGAACACTGAAGCTTTCTTT; CDR3 protein: CASSLGSGMNTEAFF
D gene: TRBD2; CDR3 length: 19; clone size: few; J gene: TRBJ2-1; V gene: TRBV27; CDR3 DNA: TGTGCCAGCAGTTTACAAAATGTCGGGTCGGGAGGACTAAACAATGAGCAGTTCTTC; CDR3 protein: CASSLQNVGSGGLNNEQFF
D gene: TRBD2; CDR3 length: 13; clone size: -; J gene: TRBJ2-3; V gene: TRBV20-1; CDR3 DNA: TGCAGTGCTAAGCGGGGGGGCACAGATACGCAGTATTTT; CDR3 protein: CSAKRGGTDTQYF
D gene: -; CDR3 length: 14; clone size: -; J gene: TRBJ2-7; V gene: TRBV5-4; CDR3 DNA: TGTGCCAGCAGCTTGGGTTACCAGACCTACGAGCAGTACTTC; CDR3 protein: CASSLGYQTYEQYF
D gene: -; CDR3 length: 13; clone size: many; J gene: TRBJ2-7; V gene: TRBV27; CDR3 DNA: TGTGCCAGCAGGGGCCTTAGCTCCTACGAGCAGTACTTC; CDR3 protein: CASRGLSSYEQYF
D gene: -; CDR3 length: 14; clone size: many; J gene: TRBJ1-1; V gene: TRBV28; CDR3 DNA: TGTGCCAGCAGTTTAACACGCAGTCACGCTGAAGCTTTCTTT; CDR3 protein: CASSLTRSHAEAFF
D gene: TRBD2; CDR3 length: 17; clone size: -; J gene: TRBJ2-1; V gene: TRBV7-8; CDR3 DNA: TGTGCCAGCAGCTGGGGACTAGCGGAGAGACCCTACAATGAGCAGTTCTTC; CDR3 protein: CASSWGLAERPYNEQFF
D gene: TRBD2; CDR3 length: 13; clone size: many; J gene: TRBJ2-7; V gene: TRBV28; CDR3 DNA: TGTGCCAGCAGTTTCAATAGCGGGAACGAGCAGTACTTC; CDR3 protein: CASSFNSGNEQYF
D gene: -; CDR3 length: 10; clone size: many; J gene: TRBJ2-1; V gene: TRBV20-1; CDR3 DNA: TGCAGTGCCATGATTCGGGGGCAGTTCTTC; CDR3 protein: CSAMIRGQFF
D gene: -; CDR3 length: 12; clone size: few; J gene: TRBJ2-2; V gene: TRBV24-1; CDR3 DNA: TGTGCCACCTACTACCGCCCCGGGGAGCTGTTTTTT; CDR3 protein: CATYYRPGELFF
D gene: TRBD2; CDR3 length: 15; clone size: -; J gene: TRBJ2-1; V gene: TRBV5-1; CDR3 DNA: TGCGCCAGCAGCTTGCAACTAGCGGGAGGCAATGAGCAGTTCTTC; CDR3 protein: CASSLQLAGGNEQFF
D gene: -; CDR3 length: 15; clone size: -; J gene: TRBJ2-3; V gene: TRBV11-2; CDR3 DNA: TGTGCCAGCAGCTTAGGAACAGGGAACACAGATACGCAGTATTTT; CDR3 protein: CASSLGTGNTDTQYF
D gene: TRBD2; CDR3 length: 16; clone size: -; J gene: TRBJ2-7; V gene: TRBV5-4; CDR3 DNA: TGTGCCAGCAGCTTGGGCGGGGGGGGAGGACCCTACGAGCAGTACTTC; CDR3 protein: CASSLGGGGGPYEQYF
D gene: TRBD2; CDR3 length: 12; clone size: -; J gene: TRBJ2-7; V gene: TRBV20-1; CDR3 DNA: TGCAGTGCTGCCCAAGGCGGGAGAAGGGGGTACTTC; CDR3 protein: CSAAQGGRRGYF
D gene: -; CDR3 length: 16; clone size: -; J gene: TRBJ1-4; V gene: TRBV28; CDR3 DNA: TGTGCCAGCAGTTTGGGGGTTGACAGCCCGGGCGAAAAACTGTTTTTT; CDR3 protein: CASSLGVDSPGEKLFF
D gene: -; CDR3 length: 12; clone size: -; J gene: TRBJ1-1; V gene: TRBV28; CDR3 DNA: TGTGCCAGCAGTTTGGAGGAGGTGGCAGCTTTCTTT; CDR3 protein: CASSLEEVAAFF